Below are 10 T cell receptor beta chains sequenced from a single sample in a study of T cell repertoires in cytomegalovirus infection. TCRdb ran MiXCR on the reads and lists one entry per CDR3 protein. In the table there are 750,000 to 900,000 distinct CDR3 sequences, almost 30% of which are singletons. These receptors lack a known antigen. Source: cultured CD8+ T cells from PBMCs, taken from culture after CMV antigen stimulation. Receptor source: a human donor in good health (CMV status not recorded). Some clones in this sample may be carry-over from other donors' samples.

V and J are TRBV20-1 and TRBJ1-2, with D maybe TRBD1 (5 bases). The CDR3 is 13 residues long. Germline CDR1 and CDR2: DFQATT and SNEGSKA (reference sequence). V lost 7 bases and J 0 bases, leaving 12 bases between the germline ends. CDR3 protein: CSVRDPPNYGYTF. The DNA of the CDR3 is TGCAGTGTCCGGGACCCTCCTAACTATGGCTACACCTTC.

There are a few counts of this clonotype. This chain uses TRBV27 with TRBJ2-7; TRBD1 agrees at 7 bases. CDR1 and CDR2 from the germline V gene are MNHEY and SMNVEV (reference sequence). V trimming: 5 bases; J trimming: 1 base; junction bases outside the gene matches: 8. The CDR3 has 15 residues. CDR3 bases: TGTGCCAGCAGTCCCAGACAGGGACGGTCCTACGAGCAGTACTTC. Its translation: CASSPRQGRSYEQYF.

This clonotype was recorded a few times. J is TRBJ1-4 and V is TRBV6-6; the D is unclear. CDR3 length equals 11 residues. Germline-derived CDR1 and CDR2 are MNHNY and SVGAGI (reference sequence). V lost 2 bases, J lost 7 bases, and 2 bases lay in between. The CDR3 protein is CASSYSEKLFF. The CDR3 DNA follows: TGTGCCAGCAGTTACAGTGAAAAACTGTTTTTT.

The rearrangement joins TRBV15 to TRBJ2-5, with D maybe TRBD1 (6 bases). Between the trimmed V and J ends, which lost 3 bases and 2 bases, there was a span of 19 bases. Germline CDR1 LNHNV, CDR2 YYDKDF (reference sequence). The CDR3 totals 17 residues. CDR3 sequence reads: CATSSSRPTGQQETQYF. For the CDR3, the DNA is TGTGCCACCAGCAGTTCCAGGCCGACAGGTCAACAAGAGACCCAGTACTTC.

This clonotype was observed a few times. Here the CDR3 DNA reads TGTGCCAGCAGCATGACAGGGTCTCAGCCCCAGCATTTT. Protein sequence: CASSMTGSQPQHF. The rearrangement joins TRBV5-6 to TRBJ1-5; the match to TRBD1 covers 7 bases. V was clipped by 4 bases and J by 6 bases; unmatched bases: 4. CDR3 size: 13 residues. Germline-derived CDR1 and CDR2 are SGHDT and YYEEEE. The whole variable domain, remainder taken from reference TRBV5-6 and TRBJ1-5, is DAGVTQSPTHLIKTRGQQVTLRCSPKSGHDTVSWYQQALGQGPQFIFQYYEEEERQRGNFPDRFSGHQFPNYSSELNVNALLLGDSALYLCASSMTGSQPQHFGDGTRLSIL.

This clonotype turned up a few times. This chain connects TRBV19 to TRBJ2-2; D is ambiguous. The CDR3 consists of 14 residues. Between the trimmed V and J ends, which lost 7 bases and 4 bases, there was a span of 13 bases. CDR1 is LNHDA and CDR2 is SQIVND in the germline V gene (reference sequence). CDR3 region: CASTGDGSTGELFF. CDR3 sequence (DNA): TGTGCCAGTACAGGAGACGGTTCCACCGGGGAGCTGTTTTTT.

The chain is built from TRBV12-3 or TRBV12-4 and TRBJ2-3, with D unclear. The CDR3 sequence is 12 residues long. Trimming removed 6 bases at V and 5 bases at J, with 9 bases between. Here the CDR3 reads CASRPVGDTQYF. For the CDR3, the DNA is TGTGCCAGCAGACCCGTGGGAGATACGCAGTATTTT.

This clonotype was counted many times. V usage is TRBV7-8 and J usage is TRBJ2-7; D gene unclear. The germline gives CDR1 SGHVS, CDR2 FQNEAQ. This CDR3 spans 14 amino acids. Trimming left V 6 bases short and J 4 bases short, with 16 bases between. CDR3 in amino acids: CASSSPGRPYEQYF. In nucleotides, the CDR3 is TGTGCCAGCAGTTCCCCCGGGCGGCCTTACGAGCAGTACTTC.

The table lists this clonotype with a few counts. The chain combines TRBV18 with TRBJ2-7, with D unclear. The germline V gene encodes CDR1 KGHSH and CDR2 LQKENI. The CDR3 has 14 amino acids. With 5 bases removed from V and 1 base from J, the gap between germline ends came to 12 bases. The CDR3 DNA reads TGTGCCAGCTCAAGGACCAGAGGTTCCTACGAGCAGTACGTC. Protein sequence: CASSRTRGSYEQYV.

The rearrangement joins TRBV27 to TRBJ1-1; unclear D gene. Trimming shortened V by 7 bases and J by 2 bases, and 14 bases separated the two germline ends. The germline V gene has CDR1 MNHEY and CDR2 SMNVEV (reference sequence). The CDR3 totals 14 residues. The CDR3 protein is CASNFGTRNTEAFF. The DNA for the CDR3 is TGTGCCAGCAATTTCGGAACCCGTAACACTGAAGCTTTCTTT.